This entry features one T cell receptor beta chain sequence. Its antigen is currently unknown. After removal of 4 bases from V and 10 bases from J, the junction contained 7 bases not matched to a gene. The germline V gene encodes CDR1 MNHEY and CDR2 SVGEGT. CDR3 length equals 14 residues. The data belong to a study of molecular identifiers for immune sequencing clone quantification. Study results and limitations: Spiked Jurkat TCR RNA equal to one cell could reportedly be picked out among 850,000 to 1,000,000 naive cells.

With RNA at 10%, 30% or 50%, naive CD8 libraries came from approximately 20,000 to 980,000 sorted cells. The CD8+CD4-CCR7+CD45RA+ phenotype defined the sorted naive CD8 T cells. With listed TCR primers and previously described methods, bulk TCR libraries were prepared. From the PCR reads, TCRdb called clonotypes with MiXCR, one entry per CDR3 protein. The table shows over 600,000 distinct CDR3 sequences, with just under 20% occurring only once. The chain joins TRBV6-2 or TRBV6-3 to TRBJ1-6, with 7 bases identical to TRBD1. Sequencing used naive CD8+ T cells from blood, with Jurkat cell RNA spiked in. This sample's subset: FACS-sorted CD8+CD4-CCR7+CD45RA+ naive T cells. The receptor comes from a human donor in good health. Some libraries in this study had Jurkat cell RNA spiked in. CDR3 protein: CASSLTGLRSPLHF. Here the CDR3 DNA reads TGTGCCAGCAGTTTGACAGGGTTGAGGTCACCCCTCCACTTT.